This TCR beta chain was identified in a study of CD8 T cells in Susac syndrome. Sequencing of TCR beta was performed on blood CD8+ T cells and on blood CD4+ T cells. Negative isolation was used for CD8+ and CD4+ T cells, and FACS enrichment was applied to TEMRA cells. Trimming cost V 2 bases and J 5 bases, with 10 bases left between them. From germline, CDR1 is DFQATT and CDR2 SNEGSKA (reference sequence). The CDR3 loop spans 13 amino acids. Reverse transcription of roughly 0.45 to 1 ug RNA used random hexamers. TCRdb re-called the immunoSEQ multiplex PCR reads with MiXCR, one entry per CDR3 protein. The repertoire holds roughly 88,000 distinct CDR3 sequences, 95% to 97% seen once, with approximately 0.39% in the top ten.

The sample consisted of CD8+ T cells from PBMCs. V usage is TRBV20-1 and J usage is TRBJ1-5, with D uncertain. The source of this sequence is a human donor with Susac syndrome. CDR3 sequence reads: CSARPGGDQPQHF. The CDR3 bases are TGCAGTGCTAGACCGGGCGGTGATCAGCCCCAGCATTTT.